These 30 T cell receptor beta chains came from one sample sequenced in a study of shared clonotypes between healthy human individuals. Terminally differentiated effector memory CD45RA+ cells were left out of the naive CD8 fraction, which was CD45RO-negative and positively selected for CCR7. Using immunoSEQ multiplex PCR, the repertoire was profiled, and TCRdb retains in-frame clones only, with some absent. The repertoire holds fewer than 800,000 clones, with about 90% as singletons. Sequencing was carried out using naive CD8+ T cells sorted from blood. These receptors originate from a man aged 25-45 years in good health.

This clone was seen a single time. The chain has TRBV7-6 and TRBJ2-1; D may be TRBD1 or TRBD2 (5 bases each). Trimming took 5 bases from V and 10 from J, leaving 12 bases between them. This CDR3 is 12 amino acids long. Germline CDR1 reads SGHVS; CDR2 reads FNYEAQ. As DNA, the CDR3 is TGTGCCAGCAGCCTCCCTAGGGACGAGCAGTTCTTC. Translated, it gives CASSLPRDEQFF.

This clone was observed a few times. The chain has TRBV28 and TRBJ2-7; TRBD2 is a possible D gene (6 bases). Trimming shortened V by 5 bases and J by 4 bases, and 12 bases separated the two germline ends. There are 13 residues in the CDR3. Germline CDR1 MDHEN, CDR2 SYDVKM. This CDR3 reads CASSASGEYEQYF. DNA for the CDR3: TGTGCCAGCAGTGCCTCGGGGGAATACGAGCAGTACTTC.

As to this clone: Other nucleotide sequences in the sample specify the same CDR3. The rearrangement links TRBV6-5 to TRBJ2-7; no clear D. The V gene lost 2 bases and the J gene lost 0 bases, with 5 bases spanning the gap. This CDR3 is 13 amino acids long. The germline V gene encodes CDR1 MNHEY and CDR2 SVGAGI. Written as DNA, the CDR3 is TGTGCCAGCAGTTACCGGAGCTCCTACGAGCAGTACTTC. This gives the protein CASSYRSSYEQYF.

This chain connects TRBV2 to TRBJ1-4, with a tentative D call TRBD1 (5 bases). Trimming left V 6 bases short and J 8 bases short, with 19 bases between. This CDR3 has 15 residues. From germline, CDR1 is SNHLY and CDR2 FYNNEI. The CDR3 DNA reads TGTGCCAGCAGGACAGAGCTTGGGGAACGAGAAAAACTGTTTTTT. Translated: CASRTELGEREKLFF. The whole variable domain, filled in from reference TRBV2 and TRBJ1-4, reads EPEVTQTPSHQVTQMGQEVILRCVPISNHLYFYWYRQILGQKVEFLVSFYNNEISEKSEIFDDQFSVERPDGSNFTLKIRSTKLEDSAMYFCASRTELGEREKLFFGSGTQLSVL.

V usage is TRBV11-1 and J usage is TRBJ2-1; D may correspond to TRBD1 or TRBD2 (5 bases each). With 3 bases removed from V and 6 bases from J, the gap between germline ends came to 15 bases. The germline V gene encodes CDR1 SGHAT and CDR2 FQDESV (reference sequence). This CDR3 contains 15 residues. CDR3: CASSFRISGLNEQFF. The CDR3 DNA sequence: TGTGCCAGCAGCTTCCGGATATCGGGGCTCAATGAGCAGTTCTTC.

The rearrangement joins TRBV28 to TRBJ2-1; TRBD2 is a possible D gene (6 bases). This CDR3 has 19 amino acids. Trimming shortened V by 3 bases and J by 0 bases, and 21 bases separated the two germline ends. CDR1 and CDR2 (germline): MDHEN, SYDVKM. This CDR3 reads CASSLTIRELASSYNEQFF. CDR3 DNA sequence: TGTGCCAGCAGTTTGACTATTCGAGAACTAGCCAGCTCCTACAATGAGCAGTTCTTC.

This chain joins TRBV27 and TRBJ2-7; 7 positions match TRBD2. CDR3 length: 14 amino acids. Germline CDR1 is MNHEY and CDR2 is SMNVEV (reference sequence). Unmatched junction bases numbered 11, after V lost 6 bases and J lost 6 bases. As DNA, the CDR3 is TGTGCCAGCAGCCAGGCTAGCGGAAATATCGAGCAGTACTTC. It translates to CASSQASGNIEQYF.

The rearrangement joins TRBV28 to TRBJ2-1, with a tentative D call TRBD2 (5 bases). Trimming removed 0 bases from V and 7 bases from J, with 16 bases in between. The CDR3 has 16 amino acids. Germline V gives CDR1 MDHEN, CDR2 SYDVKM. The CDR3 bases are TGTGCCAGCAGTTTATGGACCGAAGTGAGGAGGAATGAGCAGTTCTTC. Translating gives CASSLWTEVRRNEQFF.

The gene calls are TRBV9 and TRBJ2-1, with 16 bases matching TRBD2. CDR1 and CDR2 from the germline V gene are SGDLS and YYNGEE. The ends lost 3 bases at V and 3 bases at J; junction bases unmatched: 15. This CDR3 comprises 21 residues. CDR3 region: CASSAQPTGTSGRASYNEQFF. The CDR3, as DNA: TGTGCCAGCAGCGCCCAACCGACCGGGACTAGCGGGAGGGCCAGCTACAATGAGCAGTTCTTC.

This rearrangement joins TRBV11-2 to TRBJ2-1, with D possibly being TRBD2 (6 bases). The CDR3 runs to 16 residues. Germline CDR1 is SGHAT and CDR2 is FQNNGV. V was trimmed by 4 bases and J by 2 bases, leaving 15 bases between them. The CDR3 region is CASSSASERAYNEQFF. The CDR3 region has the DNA TGTGCCAGCAGCTCCGCTAGCGAGCGGGCCTACAATGAGCAGTTCTTC.

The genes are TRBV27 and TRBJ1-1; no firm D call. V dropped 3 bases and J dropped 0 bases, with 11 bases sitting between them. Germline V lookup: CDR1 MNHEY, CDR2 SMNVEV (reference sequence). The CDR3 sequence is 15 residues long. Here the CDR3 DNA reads TGTGCCAGCAGTTTCTCCCCTAATATGAACACTGAAGCTTTCTTT. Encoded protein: CASSFSPNMNTEAFF.

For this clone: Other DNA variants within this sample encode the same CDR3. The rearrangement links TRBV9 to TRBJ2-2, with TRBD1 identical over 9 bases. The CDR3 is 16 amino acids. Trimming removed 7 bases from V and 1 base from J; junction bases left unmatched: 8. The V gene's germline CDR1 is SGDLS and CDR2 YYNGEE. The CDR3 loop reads CASSVGTGMNTGELFF. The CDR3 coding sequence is TGTGCCAGCTCGGTCGGGACAGGGATGAACACCGGGGAGCTGTTTTTT.

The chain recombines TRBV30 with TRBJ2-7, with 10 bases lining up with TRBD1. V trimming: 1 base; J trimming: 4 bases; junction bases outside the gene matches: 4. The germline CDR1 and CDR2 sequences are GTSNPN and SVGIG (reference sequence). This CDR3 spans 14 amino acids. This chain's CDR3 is CAWSGRDRGYEQYF. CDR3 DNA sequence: TGTGCCTGGAGTGGTCGGGACAGGGGTTACGAGCAGTACTTC. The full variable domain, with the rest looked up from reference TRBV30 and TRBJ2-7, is SQTIHQWPATLVQPVGSPLSLECTVEGTSNPNLYWYRQAAGRGLQLLFYSVGIGQISSEVPQNLSASRPQDRQFILSSKKLLLSDSGFYLCAWSGRDRGYEQYFGPGTRLTVT.

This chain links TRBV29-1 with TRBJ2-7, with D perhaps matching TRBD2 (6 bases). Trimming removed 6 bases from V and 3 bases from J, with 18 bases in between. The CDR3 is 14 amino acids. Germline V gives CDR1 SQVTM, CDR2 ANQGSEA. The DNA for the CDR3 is TGCAGCGTCGAGGTTGGGGACTCTAGCTACGAGCAGTACTTC. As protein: CSVEVGDSSYEQYF.

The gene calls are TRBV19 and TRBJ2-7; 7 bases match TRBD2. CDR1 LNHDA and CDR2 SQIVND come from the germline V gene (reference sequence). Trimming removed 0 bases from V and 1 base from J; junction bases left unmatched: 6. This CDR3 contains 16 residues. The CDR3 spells CASSIDSRGGSYEQYF. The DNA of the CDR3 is TGTGCCAGTAGTATAGATTCCCGCGGGGGTTCCTACGAGCAGTACTTC.

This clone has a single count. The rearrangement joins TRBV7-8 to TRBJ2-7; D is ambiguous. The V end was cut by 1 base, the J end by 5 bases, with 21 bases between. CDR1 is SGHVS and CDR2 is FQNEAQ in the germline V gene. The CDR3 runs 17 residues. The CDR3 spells CASSLGNAGRNRDEQYF. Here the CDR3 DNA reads TGTGCCAGCAGCTTAGGCAATGCAGGACGCAACCGGGACGAGCAGTACTTC. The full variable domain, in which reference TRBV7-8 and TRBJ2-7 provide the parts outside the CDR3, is GAGVSQSPRYKVAKRGQDVALRCDPISGHVSLFWYQQALGQGPEFLTYFQNEAQLDKSGLPSDRFFAERPEGSVSTLKIQRTQQEDSAVYLCASSLGNAGRNRDEQYFGPGTRLTVT.

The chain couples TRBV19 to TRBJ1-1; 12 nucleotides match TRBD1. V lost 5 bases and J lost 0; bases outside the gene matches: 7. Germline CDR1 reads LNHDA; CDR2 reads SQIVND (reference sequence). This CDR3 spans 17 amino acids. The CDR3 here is CASSSRDRGLVNTEAFF. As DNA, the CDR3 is TGTGCCAGTAGTTCCCGGGACAGGGGGCTCGTGAACACTGAAGCTTTCTTT.

The CDR3 region is CASSLDRNQAPYGYTF. The CDR3 coding sequence is TGTGCCAGCAGCTTAGATCGGAATCAGGCCCCCTATGGCTACACCTTC. This chain joins TRBV11-2 and TRBJ1-2, with D hard to call. The CDR3 has 16 residues. V lost 0 bases to trimming and J lost 4 bases, with 15 bases between them. Germline CDR1 SGHAT, CDR2 FQNNGV.

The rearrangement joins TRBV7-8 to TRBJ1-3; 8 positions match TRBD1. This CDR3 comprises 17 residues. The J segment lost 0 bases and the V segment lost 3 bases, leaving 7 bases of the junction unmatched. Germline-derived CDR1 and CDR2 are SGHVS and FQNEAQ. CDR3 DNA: TGTGCCAGCAGCTTCCAGACAGGGGCCCCCTCTGGAAACACCATATATTTT. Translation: CASSFQTGAPSGNTIYF.

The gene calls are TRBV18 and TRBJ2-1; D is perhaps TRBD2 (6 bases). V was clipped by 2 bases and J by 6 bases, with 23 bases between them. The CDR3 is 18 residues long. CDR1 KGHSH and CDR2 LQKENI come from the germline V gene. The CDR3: CASSPVPGLGSRGNEQFF. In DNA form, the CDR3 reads TGTGCCAGCTCACCAGTCCCGGGACTTGGATCCCGGGGCAATGAGCAGTTCTTC.

The CDR3 is CASSVEWNTEAFF. As DNA, the CDR3 is TGCGCCAGCAGTGTCGAGTGGAACACTGAAGCTTTCTTT. This chain links TRBV10-1 with TRBJ1-1; no definite D call. The germline gives CDR1 WNHNN, CDR2 SYGVQD (reference sequence). This CDR3 contains 13 residues. Trimming took 4 bases from V and 1 from J, leaving 7 bases between them.

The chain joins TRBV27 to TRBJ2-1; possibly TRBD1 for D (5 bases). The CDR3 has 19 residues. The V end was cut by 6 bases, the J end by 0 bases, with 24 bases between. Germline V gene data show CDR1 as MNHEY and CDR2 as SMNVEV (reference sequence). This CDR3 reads CASRPLVPLEGVSYNEQFF. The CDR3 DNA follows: TGTGCCAGCAGGCCTCTAGTTCCCCTCGAAGGGGTCTCCTACAATGAGCAGTTCTTC.

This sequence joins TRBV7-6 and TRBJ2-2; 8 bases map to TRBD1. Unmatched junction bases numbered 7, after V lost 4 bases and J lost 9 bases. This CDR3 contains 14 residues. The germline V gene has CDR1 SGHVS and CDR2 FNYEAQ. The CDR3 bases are TGTGCCAGCAGCTCCCAGGACAGGGAAAGGGAGCTGTTTTTT. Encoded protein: CASSSQDRERELFF.

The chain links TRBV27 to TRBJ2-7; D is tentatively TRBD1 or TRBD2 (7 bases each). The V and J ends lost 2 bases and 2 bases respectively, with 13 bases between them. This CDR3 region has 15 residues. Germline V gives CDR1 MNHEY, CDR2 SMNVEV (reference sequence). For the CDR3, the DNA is TGTGCCAGCAGTTTAGGTGCAGGGGGGGCCTACGAGCAGTACTTC. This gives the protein CASSLGAGGAYEQYF.

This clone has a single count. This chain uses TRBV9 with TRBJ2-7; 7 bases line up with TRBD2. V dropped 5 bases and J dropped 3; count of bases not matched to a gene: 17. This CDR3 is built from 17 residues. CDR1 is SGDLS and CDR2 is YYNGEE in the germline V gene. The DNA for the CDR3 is TGTGCCAGCAGATTAACCCCAACGGCGGGGGAAATCTACGAGCAGTACTTC. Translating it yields CASRLTPTAGEIYEQYF.

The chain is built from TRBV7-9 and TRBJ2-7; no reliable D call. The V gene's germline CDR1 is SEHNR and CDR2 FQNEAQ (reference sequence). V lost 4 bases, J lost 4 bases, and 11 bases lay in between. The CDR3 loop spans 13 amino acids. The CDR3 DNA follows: TGTGCCAGCAGCTCAGCGCAGGTATACGAGCAGTACTTC. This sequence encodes CASSSAQVYEQYF.

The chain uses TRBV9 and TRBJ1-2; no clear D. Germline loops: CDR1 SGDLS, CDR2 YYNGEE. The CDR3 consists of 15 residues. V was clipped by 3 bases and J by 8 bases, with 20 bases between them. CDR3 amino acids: CASSGTQDFVVGYTF. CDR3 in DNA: TGTGCCAGCAGCGGGACTCAGGATTTCGTCGTGGGCTACACCTTC. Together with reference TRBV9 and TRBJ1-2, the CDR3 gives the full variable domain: DSGVTQTPKHLITATGQRVTLRCSPRSGDLSVYWYQQSLDQGLQFLIQYYNGEERAKGNILERFSAQQFPDLHSELNLSSLELGDSALYFCASSGTQDFVVGYTFGSGTRLTVV.

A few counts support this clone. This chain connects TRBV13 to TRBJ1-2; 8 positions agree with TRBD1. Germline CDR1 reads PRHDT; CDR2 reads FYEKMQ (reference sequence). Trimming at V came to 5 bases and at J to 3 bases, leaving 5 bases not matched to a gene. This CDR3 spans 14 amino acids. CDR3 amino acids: CASSPGQGDYGYTF. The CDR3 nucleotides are TGTGCCAGCAGCCCAGGACAGGGCGACTATGGCTACACCTTC.

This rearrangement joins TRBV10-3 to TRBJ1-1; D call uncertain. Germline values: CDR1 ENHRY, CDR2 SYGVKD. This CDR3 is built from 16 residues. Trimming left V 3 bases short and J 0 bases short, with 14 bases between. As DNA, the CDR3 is TGTGCCATCAGTGAAGCATCGGTAGGGATGAACACTGAAGCTTTCTTT. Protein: CAISEASVGMNTEAFF.

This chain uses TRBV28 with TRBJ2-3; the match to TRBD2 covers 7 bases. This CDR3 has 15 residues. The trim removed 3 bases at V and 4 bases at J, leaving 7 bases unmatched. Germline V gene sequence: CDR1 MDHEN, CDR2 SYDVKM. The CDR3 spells CASSLGRERADTQYF. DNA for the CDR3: TGTGCCAGCAGTTTGGGGCGGGAGAGGGCAGATACGCAGTATTTT. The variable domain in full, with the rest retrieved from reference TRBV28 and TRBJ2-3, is DVKVTQSSRYLVKRTGEKVFLECVQDMDHENMFWYRQDPGLGLRLIYFSYDVKMKEKGDIPEGYSVSREKKERFSLILESASTNQTSMYLCASSLGRERADTQYFGPGTRLTVL.